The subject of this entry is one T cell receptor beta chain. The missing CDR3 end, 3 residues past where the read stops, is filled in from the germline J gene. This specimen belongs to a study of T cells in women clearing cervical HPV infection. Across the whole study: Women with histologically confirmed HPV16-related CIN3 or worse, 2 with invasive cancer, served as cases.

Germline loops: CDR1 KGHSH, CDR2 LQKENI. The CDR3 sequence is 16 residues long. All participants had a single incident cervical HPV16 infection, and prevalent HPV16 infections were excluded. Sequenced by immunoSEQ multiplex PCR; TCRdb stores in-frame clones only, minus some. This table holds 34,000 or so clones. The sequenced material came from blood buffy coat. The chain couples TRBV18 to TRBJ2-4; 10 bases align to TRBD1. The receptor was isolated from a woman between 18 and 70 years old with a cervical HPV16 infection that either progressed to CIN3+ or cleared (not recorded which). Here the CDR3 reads CASSPGLGTGVDGQYF. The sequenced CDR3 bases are TGTGCCAGCTCACCAGGCTTGGGGACAGGGGTCGATGGT.